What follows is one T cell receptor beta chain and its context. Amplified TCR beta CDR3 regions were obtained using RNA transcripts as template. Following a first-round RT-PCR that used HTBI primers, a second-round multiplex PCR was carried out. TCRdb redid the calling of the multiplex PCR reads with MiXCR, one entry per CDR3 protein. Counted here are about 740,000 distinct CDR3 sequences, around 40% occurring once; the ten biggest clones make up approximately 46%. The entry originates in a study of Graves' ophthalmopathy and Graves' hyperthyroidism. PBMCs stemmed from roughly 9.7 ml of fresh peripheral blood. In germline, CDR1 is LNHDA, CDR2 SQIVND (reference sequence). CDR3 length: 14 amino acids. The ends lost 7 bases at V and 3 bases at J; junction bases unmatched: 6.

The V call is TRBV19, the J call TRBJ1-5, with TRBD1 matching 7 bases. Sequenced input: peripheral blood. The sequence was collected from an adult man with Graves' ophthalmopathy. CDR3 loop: CASTAGQINQPQHF. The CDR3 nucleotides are TGTGCCAGTACCGCGGGACAGATCAATCAGCCCCAGCATTTT.